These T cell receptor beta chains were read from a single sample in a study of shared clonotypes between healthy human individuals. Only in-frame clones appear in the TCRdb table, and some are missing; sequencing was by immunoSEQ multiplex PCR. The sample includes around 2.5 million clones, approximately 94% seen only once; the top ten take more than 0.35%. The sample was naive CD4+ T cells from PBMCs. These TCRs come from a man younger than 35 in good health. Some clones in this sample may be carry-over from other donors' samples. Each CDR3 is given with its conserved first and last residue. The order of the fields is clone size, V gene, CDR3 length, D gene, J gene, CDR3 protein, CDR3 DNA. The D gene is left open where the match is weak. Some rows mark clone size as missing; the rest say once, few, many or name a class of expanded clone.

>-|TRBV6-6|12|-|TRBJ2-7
CASRPAGSEQYF
TGTGCCAGCAGGCCGGCCGGGTCCGAGCAGTACTTC
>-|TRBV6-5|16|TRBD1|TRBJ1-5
CASSHLDRAGKQPQHF
TGTGCCAGCAGTCACTTGGACAGGGCAGGGAAGCAGCCCCAGCATTTT
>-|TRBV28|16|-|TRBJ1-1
CASSTPSTGLNTEAFF
TGTGCCAGCAGTACCCCTTCGACAGGACTGAACACTGAAGCTTTCTTT
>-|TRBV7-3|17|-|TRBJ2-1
CASSLTRIGSSYNEQFF
TGTGCCAGCAGCTTAACCCGTATCGGGAGCTCCTACAATGAGCAGTTCTTC
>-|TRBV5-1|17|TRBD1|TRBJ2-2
CASSLGDGTGSSGELFF
TGCGCCAGCAGCTTGGGAGACGGGACAGGGAGCTCCGGGGAGCTGTTTTTT
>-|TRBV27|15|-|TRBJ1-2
CASSLTRGYQGGYTF
TGTGCCAGCAGTTTAACTCGGGGGTACCAGGGGGGCTACACCTTC
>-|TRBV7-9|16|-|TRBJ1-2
CASSLAGDRANYGYTF
TGTGCCAGCAGCTTAGCGGGCGACAGAGCTAACTATGGCTACACCTTC
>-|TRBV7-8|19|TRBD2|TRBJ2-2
CASSLVRASGRRTAGELFF
TGTGCCAGCAGCTTAGTTCGGGCCAGCGGGAGACGAACGGCCGGGGAGCTGTTTTTT
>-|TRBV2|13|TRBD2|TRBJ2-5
CASTRGGQETQYF
TGTGCCAGCACCCGGGGGGGTCAAGAGACCCAGTACTTC
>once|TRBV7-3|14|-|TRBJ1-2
CASSLMGGAQGYTF
TGTGCCAGCAGCTTAATGGGGGGCGCTCAGGGCTACACCTTC
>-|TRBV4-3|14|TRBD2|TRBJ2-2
CASQTSGSNGELFF
TGCGCCAGTCAGACTAGCGGGAGTAACGGGGAGCTGTTTTTT
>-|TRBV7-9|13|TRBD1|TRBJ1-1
CASSLTGGQGAFF
TGTGCCAGCAGCCTTACAGGGGGCCAGGGAGCTTTCTTT
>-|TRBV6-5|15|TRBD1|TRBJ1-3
CASSNSGQVGNTIYF
TGTGCCAGCAGTAACTCCGGACAGGTTGGAAACACCATATATTTT
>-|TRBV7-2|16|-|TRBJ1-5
CASSRQGRLSNQPQHF
TGTGCCAGCAGCCGGCAGGGGAGGTTAAGCAATCAGCCCCAGCATTTT
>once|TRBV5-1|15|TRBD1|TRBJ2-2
CASKAGGVNTGELFF
TGCGCCAGCAAGGCAGGGGGCGTGAACACCGGGGAGCTGTTTTTT
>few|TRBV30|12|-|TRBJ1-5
CASKQGAQPQHF
TGTGCCTCAAAACAGGGTGCACAGCCCCAGCATTTT
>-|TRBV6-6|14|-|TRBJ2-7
CASSYGGAGYEQYF
TGTGCCAGCAGTTACGGGGGAGCTGGGTACGAGCAGTACTTC
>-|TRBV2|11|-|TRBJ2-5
CASTYQETQYF
TGTGCCAGCACTTATCAAGAGACCCAGTACTTC
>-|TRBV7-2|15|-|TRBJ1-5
CASSLVWGGNQPQHF
TGTGCCAGCAGCTTAGTCTGGGGTGGCAATCAGCCCCAGCATTTT
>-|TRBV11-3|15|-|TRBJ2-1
CASSLEGTTYNEQFF
TGTGCCAGCAGCTTAGAGGGGACAACCTACAATGAGCAGTTCTTC
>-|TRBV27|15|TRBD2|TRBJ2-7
CASSLRTSGRYEQYF
TGTGCCAGCAGTTTGAGGACTAGCGGCCGCTACGAGCAGTACTTC
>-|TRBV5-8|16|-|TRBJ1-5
CASSRRGGVRNQPQHF
TGTGCCAGCAGCCGGAGGGGGGGGGTTCGTAATCAGCCCCAGCATTTT
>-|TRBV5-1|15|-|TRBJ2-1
CASSSTYIVWNEQFF
TGCGCCAGCAGCTCTACTTACATAGTCTGGAATGAGCAGTTCTTC
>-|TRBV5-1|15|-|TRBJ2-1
CASSLAGAPPHEQFF
TGCGCCAGCAGCTTGGCCGGAGCGCCTCCCCATGAGCAGTTCTTC
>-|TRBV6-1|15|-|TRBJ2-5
CASKAYLGPMGTQYF
TGTGCCAGCAAAGCTTATCTGGGGCCGATGGGGACCCAGTACTTC
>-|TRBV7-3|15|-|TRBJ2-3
CASSPTGTVTDTQYF
TGTGCCAGCAGCCCGACGGGGACGGTCACAGATACGCAGTATTTT
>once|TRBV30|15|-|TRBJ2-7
CAWSDRQEPFYEQYF
TGTGCCTGGAGTGACCGTCAAGAACCCTTTTACGAGCAGTACTTC
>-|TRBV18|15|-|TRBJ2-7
CASSPKGAVSYEQYF
TGTGCCAGCTCACCAAAAGGGGCGGTCTCCTACGAGCAGTACTTC
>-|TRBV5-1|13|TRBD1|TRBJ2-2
CASRGQDTGELFF
TGCGCCAGCAGGGGACAGGACACCGGGGAGCTGTTTTTT
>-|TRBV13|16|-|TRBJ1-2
CASSLAAREVDYGYTF
TGTGCCAGCAGCTTAGCGGCCAGGGAGGTAGACTATGGCTACACCTTC
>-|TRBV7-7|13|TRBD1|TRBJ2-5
CASSQTGAETQYF
TGTGCCAGCAGCCAAACAGGGGCAGAGACCCAGTACTTC
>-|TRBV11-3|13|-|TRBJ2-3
CASSLGIADTQYF
TGTGCCAGCAGCTTAGGGATAGCAGATACGCAGTATTTT
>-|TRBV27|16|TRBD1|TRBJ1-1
CASSLSEGGRGSEAFF
TGTGCCAGCAGTTTATCGGAAGGGGGCAGGGGGTCTGAAGCTTTCTTT
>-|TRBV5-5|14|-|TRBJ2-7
CASSFMAEPYEQYF
TGTGCCAGCAGCTTTATGGCGGAGCCGTACGAGCAGTACTTC
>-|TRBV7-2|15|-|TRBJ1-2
CASSLRQGIPYGYTF
TGTGCCAGCAGCTTGAGGCAGGGCATCCCCTATGGCTACACCTTC
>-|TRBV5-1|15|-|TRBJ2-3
CASSSGSPSADTQYF
TGCGCCAGCAGCTCTGGCAGTCCGTCGGCAGATACGCAGTATTTT
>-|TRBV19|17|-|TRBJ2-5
CASSILRGGRLFETQYF
TGTGCCAGTAGTATATTGAGGGGGGGGCGTCTTTTTGAGACCCAGTACTTC
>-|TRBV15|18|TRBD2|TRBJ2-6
CATRLTSGRIGGANVLTF
TGTGCCACCAGGCTGACTAGCGGGAGAATAGGTGGGGCCAACGTCCTGACTTTC
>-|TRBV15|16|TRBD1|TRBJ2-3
CATSRGVQGAADTQYF
TGTGCCACCAGCAGAGGCGTCCAGGGGGCTGCAGATACGCAGTATTTT
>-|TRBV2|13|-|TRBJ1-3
CASRQRSGNTIYF
TGTGCCAGCAGGCAACGCTCTGGAAACACCATATATTTT
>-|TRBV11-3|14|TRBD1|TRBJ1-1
CASSWGTDYTEAFF
TGTGCCAGCAGCTGGGGGACAGACTACACTGAAGCTTTCTTT
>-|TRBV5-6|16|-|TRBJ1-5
CASSLGPPSSNQPQHF
TGTGCCAGCAGCTTGGGGCCACCGTCTAGCAATCAGCCCCAGCATTTT
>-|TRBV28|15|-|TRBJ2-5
CASSPLHSGQETQYF
TGTGCCAGCAGCCCACTGCATAGCGGACAAGAGACCCAGTACTTC
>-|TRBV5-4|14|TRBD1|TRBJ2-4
CASSKKMGQEIQYF
TGTGCCAGCAGCAAAAAGATGGGACAGGAGATTCAGTACTTC
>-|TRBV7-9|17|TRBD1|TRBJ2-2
CASTDRARSEGAGELFF
TGTGCCAGTACGGACAGGGCCCGATCAGAGGGGGCCGGGGAGCTGTTTTTT
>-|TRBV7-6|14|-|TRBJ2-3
CASSFGRGLDTQYF
TGTGCCAGCAGCTTTGGCAGGGGATTAGATACGCAGTATTTT
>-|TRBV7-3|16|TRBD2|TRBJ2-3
CASSLMSGRQPDTQYF
TGTGCCAGCAGCCTCATGAGCGGGAGGCAACCAGATACGCAGTATTTT
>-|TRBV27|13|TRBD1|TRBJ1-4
CASSSLDREKLFF
TGTGCCAGCAGTTCACTGGACAGGGAAAAACTGTTTTTT
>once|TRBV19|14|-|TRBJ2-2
CASSMIQNPGELFF
TGTGCCAGTAGTATGATCCAAAACCCCGGGGAGCTGTTTTTT
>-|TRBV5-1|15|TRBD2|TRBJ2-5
CASSTLAGGLETQYF
TGCGCCAGCAGCACCCTAGCGGGAGGGTTGGAGACCCAGTACTTC
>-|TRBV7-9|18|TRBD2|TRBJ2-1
CASSYEVRTSGRRNEQFF
TGTGCCAGCAGCTACGAGGTGAGGACTAGCGGGAGGAGGAATGAGCAGTTCTTC
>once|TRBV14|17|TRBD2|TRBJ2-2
CASSQAVLPTSPGELFF
TGTGCCAGCAGCCAGGCCGTGTTGCCGACTAGCCCCGGGGAGCTGTTTTTT
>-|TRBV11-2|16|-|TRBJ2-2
CASSLVQGSNTGELFF
TGTGCCAGCAGCTTAGTACAGGGCTCGAACACCGGGGAGCTGTTTTTT
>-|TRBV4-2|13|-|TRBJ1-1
CASSTQGGTEAFF
TGTGCCAGCAGTACACAGGGAGGCACTGAAGCTTTCTTT
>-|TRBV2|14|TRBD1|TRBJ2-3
CASSPGQGVDTQYF
TGTGCCAGCAGCCCGGGACAGGGGGTGGATACGCAGTATTTT